What follows are 26 T cell receptor beta chains derived from one specimen sequenced in a study of Ad26.COV2.S vaccination and SARS-CoV-2 variants. TCRdb's copy holds only in-frame clones and misses some; the assay was immunoSEQ multiplex PCR. This repertoire shows about 350,000 clones, 92% found once; its top ten account for under 4%. The sequences come from peripheral blood, collected after recovery from COVID-19. The source of these receptors is a human donor who had recovered from COVID-19.

V and J are TRBV6-2 or TRBV6-3 and TRBJ1-5; D perhaps matches TRBD1 (5 bases). CDR1 and CDR2 from the germline V gene are MNHEY and SVGEGT. The CDR3 extends over 15 amino acids. V shed 1 base and J shed 2 bases, with 9 bases lying between them. CDR3 in DNA: TGTGCCAGCAGTTACTTGGCGGGGGGCAATCAGCCCCAGCATTTT. Encoded protein: CASSYLAGGNQPQHF.

J is TRBJ1-5 and V is TRBV5-4; perhaps TRBD1 as D (6 bases). The V gene lost 0 bases and the J gene lost 4 bases, with 8 bases spanning the gap. The germline V gene has CDR1 SGHNT and CDR2 YYREEE (reference sequence). CDR3 length: 14 amino acids. CDR3 nucleotides: TGTGCCAGCAGCTTGGCGGGGGCGAATCAGCCCCAGCATTTT. Translation: CASSLAGANQPQHF.

The genes are TRBV10-3 and TRBJ1-4, with D possibly TRBD1 on 5 matching bases. Germline V gene sequence: CDR1 ENHRY, CDR2 SYGVKD. V was clipped by 5 bases and J by 3 bases, with 10 bases between them. CDR3 size: 14 residues. The CDR3 sequence: CAISPGTSNEKLFF. As DNA, the CDR3 is TGTGCCATCAGTCCGGGGACGTCTAATGAAAAACTGTTTTTT.

This chain connects TRBV28 to TRBJ1-6; 8 nucleotides align to TRBD1. The CDR3 is 16 residues long. Germline lookup yields CDR1 MDHEN and CDR2 SYDVKM. After removal of 5 bases from V and 6 bases from J, the junction contained 9 bases not matched to a gene. CDR3 amino acids: CASSPHQGQGNSPLHF. CDR3 sequence (DNA): TGTGCCAGCAGTCCTCACCAAGGACAGGGTAATTCACCCCTCCACTTT.

The V and J genes are TRBV5-1 and TRBJ2-3; D remains unclear. In germline, CDR1 is SGHRS, CDR2 YFSETQ. The CDR3 is made up of 15 amino acids. The V and J ends lost 6 bases and 0 bases respectively, with 14 bases between them. CDR3 DNA: TGCGCCAGCACCCTTCCGGACCGAAGCACAGATACGCAGTATTTT. The encoded protein is CASTLPDRSTDTQYF. Full variable domain (remainder filled in from reference TRBV5-1 and TRBJ2-3): KAGVTQTPRYLIKTRGQQVTLSCSPISGHRSVSWYQQTPGQGLQFLFEYFSETQRNKGNFPGRFSGRQFSNSRSEMNVSTLELGDSALYLCASTLPDRSTDTQYFGPGTRLTVL.

In DNA, the CDR3 is TGTGCCAGCAGCTTAGTCGGGACAGGGGTAGGTCGGGACAATGAGCAGTTCTTC. It is translated as CASSLVGTGVGRDNEQFF. J is TRBJ2-1 and V is TRBV7-2; TRBD1 aligns across 10 bases. J was trimmed by 5 bases and V by 1 base; bases with no gene match: 11. This CDR3 contains 18 residues. Germline CDR1 and CDR2: SGHTA and FQGNSA.

The chain recombines TRBV2 with TRBJ2-7; weak D call: TRBD2 (5 bases). V was trimmed by 6 bases and J by 6 bases, leaving 18 bases between them. Looked up from germline, CDR1 is SNHLY and CDR2 is FYNNEI. This CDR3 comprises 14 residues. The CDR3 sequence is CASSFEWAGGEQYF. CDR3 DNA sequence: TGTGCCAGCAGCTTCGAGTGGGCTGGAGGCGAGCAGTACTTC.

The genes are TRBV19 and TRBJ2-5; D unclear. Trimming stripped 6 bases from V and 2 bases from J, with 16 bases between. Germline values: CDR1 LNHDA, CDR2 SQIVND (reference sequence). This CDR3 is 15 amino acids long. CDR3 DNA: TGTGCCAGTAGCCCTAGAACTCCCTTTCAAGAGACCCAGTACTTC. It codes for CASSPRTPFQETQYF.

This chain connects TRBV10-2 to TRBJ1-2; D perhaps matches TRBD1 (5 bases). Per germline, CDR1 WSHSY and CDR2 SAAADI. The CDR3 consists of 13 residues. Trimming cost V 9 bases and J 0 bases, with 11 bases left between them. The CDR3 region has the DNA TGCGCCAGTGGGACCACCGCTAACTATGGCTACACCTTC. It is translated as CASGTTANYGYTF.

This clone was seen once. The rearrangement joins TRBV19 to TRBJ1-4, with D perhaps matching TRBD1 (6 bases). Germline CDR1 and CDR2: LNHDA and SQIVND (reference sequence). The CDR3 is made up of 16 amino acids. The V gene lost 6 bases and the J gene lost 4 bases, with 18 bases spanning the gap. The CDR3 reads CASSTHSGAVNEKLFF. The CDR3 nucleotides are TGTGCCAGTAGCACACACTCAGGGGCTGTTAATGAAAAACTGTTTTTT.

The chain uses TRBV7-2 and TRBJ1-2; D uncertain. V dropped 1 base and J dropped 7 bases, with 16 bases sitting between them. The CDR3 is made up of 15 amino acids. CDR1 is SGHTA and CDR2 is FQGNSA in the germline V gene. DNA for the CDR3: TGTGCCAGCAGCTTAGACGGCGTCGGAGTACCTGGCTACACCTTC. Its protein is CASSLDGVGVPGYTF. Complete variable domain (other parts from reference TRBV7-2 and TRBJ1-2): GAGVSQSPSNKVTEKGKDVELRCDPISGHTALYWYRQSLGQGLEFLIYFQGNSAPDKSGLPSDRFSAERTGGSVSTLTIQRTQQEDSAVYLCASSLDGVGVPGYTFGSGTRLTVV.

The J gene is TRBJ1-1, the V gene TRBV18; no reliable D call. With 3 bases removed from V and 6 bases from J, the gap between germline ends came to 11 bases. This CDR3 has 13 residues. The V gene's germline CDR1 is KGHSH and CDR2 LQKENI. This CDR3 is CASSPTAQAEAFF. In DNA form, the CDR3 reads TGTGCCAGCTCACCGACGGCCCAGGCTGAAGCTTTCTTT.

This clone was seen a handful of times. V gene TRBV5-6 combines with J gene TRBJ1-6; no reliable D call. V gave up 5 bases and J gave up 6 bases, with 9 bases separating them. From germline, CDR1 is SGHDT and CDR2 YYEEEE. CDR3 length: 13 residues. The CDR3 DNA follows: TGTGCCAGCAGGTCAGACTTTAATTCACCCCTCCACTTT. Amino acids: CASRSDFNSPLHF.

V gene TRBV20-1 combines with J gene TRBJ2-1; possible D gene TRBD2, 5 bases. Germline values: CDR1 DFQATT, CDR2 SNEGSKA (reference sequence). CDR3 size: 11 residues. V lost 5 bases, J lost 8 bases, and 10 bases lay in between. This chain's CDR3 is CSAGYGDEQFF. CDR3 coding DNA: TGCAGTGCTGGATACGGGGATGAGCAGTTCTTC.

The rearrangement joins TRBV29-1 to TRBJ1-2; weak D call: TRBD1 (5 bases). Germline V lookup: CDR1 SQVTM, CDR2 ANQGSEA. The ends were cut back, 4 bases at V and 1 base at J, with 16 bases in the middle. CDR3 length equals 15 residues. The CDR3 protein is CSVAAGSGLNYGYTF. The DNA for the CDR3 is TGCAGCGTTGCGGCGGGGTCGGGACTTAACTATGGCTACACCTTC.

V gene TRBV6-5 combines with J gene TRBJ2-7, with D possibly being TRBD1 (5 bases). The CDR3 spans 11 residues. Germline CDR1 is MNHEY and CDR2 is SVGAGI. V lost 7 bases and J 6 bases, leaving 10 bases between the germline ends. CDR3 bases: TGTGCCAGCAAGGGGCTACTCGAGCAGTACTTC. It specifies CASKGLLEQYF.

This clone is a singleton in its sample. The genes are TRBV7-2 and TRBJ2-2, with a tentative D call TRBD1 (6 bases). The CDR3 has 14 residues. The germline V and J ends were trimmed by 1 base and 7 bases, with 10 bases remaining between them. Germline V gene lookup returns CDR1 SGHTA and CDR2 FQGNSA. The CDR3 sequence is CASSLVQGVGELFF. CDR3 nucleotide sequence: TGTGCCAGCAGCTTAGTACAGGGAGTCGGGGAGCTGTTTTTT.

The V call is TRBV29-1, the J call TRBJ1-2; 8 bases fit TRBD1. This CDR3 spans 13 amino acids. The germline gives CDR1 SQVTM, CDR2 ANQGSEA. With V trimmed by 3 bases and J by 6 bases, 6 bases remained unmatched. CDR3 in amino acids: CSVDRRGQDGYTF. The CDR3 DNA reads TGCAGCGTTGACCGCAGGGGGCAGGATGGCTACACCTTC.

The genes are TRBV2 and TRBJ1-5; D is undetermined. The germline gives CDR1 SNHLY, CDR2 FYNNEI. With 4 bases removed from V and 4 bases from J, the gap between germline ends came to 11 bases. The length of the CDR3 is 14 residues. CDR3 in DNA: TGTGCCAGCAGTGGCCCCCCAGCTAATCAGCCCCAGCATTTT. This codes for CASSGPPANQPQHF.

The chain has TRBV5-1 and TRBJ2-7; D ambiguous. V lost 3 bases, J lost 4 bases, and 8 bases lay in between. The germline CDR1 and CDR2 sequences are SGHRS and YFSETQ. This CDR3 has 12 residues. This CDR3 is CASSSRPYEQYF. The CDR3 DNA is TGCGCCAGCAGCTCCCGCCCGTACGAGCAGTACTTC. Filled out from reference TRBV5-1 and TRBJ2-7, the complete variable domain reads KAGVTQTPRYLIKTRGQQVTLSCSPISGHRSVSWYQQTPGQGLQFLFEYFSETQRNKGNFPGRFSGRQFSNSRSEMNVSTLELGDSALYLCASSSRPYEQYFGPGTRLTVT.

The chain employs TRBV2 and TRBJ2-2; D ambiguous. V lost 5 bases and J lost 7, with 8 bases in between. Germline assignment: CDR1 SNHLY and CDR2 FYNNEI. The CDR3 is 12 residues long. CDR3 residues: CASSQPLGELFF. The CDR3 nucleotides are TGTGCCAGCAGTCAACCTCTCGGGGAGCTGTTTTTT.

The rearrangement uses TRBV21-1 and TRBJ2-7; the table gives TRBD1 as D, unverified against the DNA. TRBV21-1 is tagged as a pseudogene. This CDR3 comprises 17 residues. The CDR3 protein is CASSKGAGQGVHDEQYF. The CDR3 nucleotides read TGTGCCAGCAGCAAAGGGGCGGGACAGGGGGTCCACGACGAGCAGTACTTC.

This clone was counted a few times. The chain recombines TRBV30 with TRBJ1-4, with a weak D call TRBD1 (5 bases). The germline V gene has CDR1 GTSNPN and CDR2 SVGIG (reference sequence). This CDR3 is 12 amino acids long. Trimming shortened V by 3 bases and J by 8 bases, and 10 bases separated the two germline ends. The CDR3 sequence is CAWRQGYEKLFF. The CDR3 coding sequence is TGTGCCTGGAGGCAGGGTTACGAAAAACTGTTTTTT.

The J gene is TRBJ2-1, the V gene TRBV5-1; 8 bases match TRBD2. Germline V gene lookup returns CDR1 SGHRS and CDR2 YFSETQ. The CDR3 totals 16 residues. V lost 0 bases and J lost 14; bases outside the gene matches: 16. Written as DNA, the CDR3 is TGCGCCAGCAGCTTGGCCCCCATAAATACAGGGCGGGGGGAGTTCTTC. Protein product: CASSLAPINTGRGEFF.

Points on this clone: At the DNA level, this CDR3 is encoded by other sequences in the same sample as well. V is TRBV2 and J is TRBJ2-7, with 9 bases fitting TRBD1. CDR3 length: 13 amino acids. Germline values: CDR1 SNHLY, CDR2 FYNNEI. J lost 4 bases, V lost 6 bases, and 4 bases had no gene match. The CDR3 DNA is TGTGCCAGCAGCTTGGGACAGGGTTACGAGCAGTACTTC. It translates to CASSLGQGYEQYF.

This clone is a singleton in its sample. The chain has TRBV10-3 and TRBJ2-7; D is perhaps TRBD2 (5 bases). V lost 7 bases to trimming and J lost 1 base, with 11 bases between them. CDR1 is ENHRY, CDR2 SYGVKD, per germline. The CDR3 is 13 residues long. The CDR3 DNA sequence: TGTGCCATCACCACGGACTTGTCCTACGAGCAGTACTTC. This encodes CAITTDLSYEQYF.